The clone carrying this T cell receptor beta chain has at least ten counts. Its target is unknown. This entry is derived from a study of molecular identifiers for immune sequencing clone quantification. Study in general: Sequencing covered four of five parts into which replicate RNA from approximately 22,000 or 94,000 naive CD8 cells was split.

CDR3 length: 14 residues. Trimming pared 7 bases from V and 4 bases from J, leaving 17 bases between. Sorted inputs of about 19,000 to 1,100,000 cells, with 10%, 30% or 50% RNA, yielded naive CD8 libraries. The study, taken as a whole, reports: Effector cells had over 99% of their molecules in clones above 20 RNA copies, while naive cells had under 1%.

MiXCR, run by TCRdb on the PCR reads, gives a single entry per CDR3 protein. The sample holds approximately 670,000 distinct CDR3 sequences, approximately 20% seen once. The V gene is TRBV12-3 or TRBV12-4, the J gene TRBJ2-7; no firm D call. The origin of this receptor is a human donor in good health. Some libraries in this study had Jurkat cell RNA spiked in. Sample: naive CD8+ T cells from blood, with Jurkat cell RNA spiked in. Subset given: FACS-sorted CD8+CD4-CCR7+CD45RA+ naive T cells. The CDR3 is CASMRTGSIYEQYF. The CDR3 DNA reads as TGTGCCAGCATGCGAACCGGATCGATATACGAGCAGTACTTC.